The clone carrying this T cell receptor (beta chain) turned up a few times. Its antigen is as yet unknown. The isolated RNA, all of it, was reverse transcribed, so expressed TCRB transcripts were what got sequenced. The repertoire was sequenced with immunoSEQ multiplex PCR; TCRdb's copy has only in-frame clones and lacks some. The data show 300,000 to 350,000 clones, 14% seen once. Cell sorting via CD45RO/CCR7/CD25/CD127/CD95/CD27 was performed to obtain CD4+ naive, central memory, regulatory and stem cell-like memory cells. This sample was taken from a study of beta chain features in type 1 diabetes. The study, taken as a whole, reports: It was among patients, rather than healthy donors, that naive, central memory and Treg TCRB repertoires appeared more similar.

Germline V CDR1 and CDR2: SGHRS, YFSETQ. V was pared by 3 bases and J by 3 bases, with 6 bases of the junction left unmatched. The CDR3 totals 15 residues. The specimen sequenced was central memory CD4+ T cells from blood. This sequence was found in a man aged 25-45 years in good health. V and J are TRBV5-1 and TRBJ1-5; 7 bases match TRBD1. The chain's CDR3 is CASSSTGAANQPQHF. CDR3 DNA: TGCGCCAGCAGCTCAACAGGGGCCGCCAATCAGCCCCAGCATTTT.